This T cell receptor beta chain came from a study of blood T cell repertoires in COVID-19. The authors' processing: Scientists estimated how many nucleated cells there were by amplifying reference gene primers. TCRdb keeps only in-frame clones here, not all; method: immunoSEQ multiplex PCR. From that table come the V and J calls and clone size; the DNA was used to work out D and trimming. The repertoire has 250,000 or so clones, less than 85% of them found once; the top ten carry approximately 2%. The participants were between about 18 and 90 years old and came from 24 US areas. In germline, CDR1 is LGHDT, CDR2 YNNKEL (reference sequence). Trimming took off 2 bases at V and 3 bases at J, with 10 bases between the two ends. This CDR3 comprises 14 residues.

This sequence joins TRBV3-1 (or the pseudogene TRBV3-2) and TRBJ1-1, with D possibly TRBD1 on 6 matching bases. The sequenced material came from PBMCs or T cells enriched from blood (not recorded which). The clonotype comes from a man in his 60s who had recovered from COVID-19. The CDR3 coding sequence is TGTGCCAGCAGCCAAAACAACAGGGACACTGAAGCTTTCTTT. It yields the protein CASSQNNRDTEAFF.